This is a list of T cell receptor beta chains from one sample in a study of CD8 T cells in ankylosing spondylitis. Each CDR3 protein is one row after TCRdb ran MiXCR on the 5' RACE reads. The table has 200,000 to 300,000 distinct CDR3 sequences, more than 9% seen once. The source material was blood, either unsorted or a sorted T cell fraction (not recorded which). The receptor set was obtained from a male donor with ankylosing spondylitis or in good health (not recorded which). The CDR3 runs from the conserved cysteine through the conserved F or W. The D gene is left open where the match is weak. A row's size may be missing; if present it is once, few, many or a size class.

15,-,TRBV4-1,many,TRBJ2-4,CASSQEVYLQSIQYF,TGCGCCAGCAGCCAAGAGGTTTACTTGCAGAGCATTCAGTACTTC
12,-,TRBV25-1,many,TRBJ1-6,CASSVVGGPLHF,TGTGCCAGCAGTGTTGTCGGGGGGCCCCTCCACTTT
16,TRBD2,TRBV10-3,-,TRBJ2-1,CAISESNPSGYNEQFF,TGTGCCATCAGTGAGTCGAATCCTAGCGGCTACAATGAGCAGTTCTTC
11,-,TRBV10-3,many,TRBJ2-7,CATRLDVEQYF,TGTGCCACAAGACTAGACGTCGAGCAGTACTTC
12,-,TRBV20-1,many,TRBJ1-2,CSASAEIYGYTF,TGCAGTGCTAGCGCAGAGATTTATGGCTACACCTTC
15,-,TRBV12-3/TRBV12-4,many,TRBJ2-1,CASSLAGGIYNEQFF,TGTGCCAGCAGCCTAGCTGGGGGGATCTACAATGAGCAGTTCTTC
18,TRBD2,TRBV6-5,-,TRBJ2-3,CASSYSYRRLADADTQYF,TGTGCCAGCAGTTACTCGTACCGGCGACTAGCGGACGCAGATACGCAGTATTTT
14,-,TRBV9,many,TRBJ2-7,CASSVDRTAYEQYF,TGTGCCAGCAGCGTAGACAGAACTGCCTACGAGCAGTACTTC
17,TRBD1,TRBV7-2,few,TRBJ1-5,CASSLGGTSGGGGPQHF,TGTGCCAGCAGCTTAGGGGGGACATCAGGGGGTGGAGGGCCCCAGCATTTT
16,TRBD2,TRBV12-3/TRBV12-4,many,TRBJ2-7,CASRPLEAGGRAEQYF,TGTGCCAGCAGGCCCCTTGAGGCGGGAGGGCGGGCCGAGCAGTACTTC
14,-,TRBV6-5,few,TRBJ1-5,CASRLPGGDQPQHF,TGTGCCAGCAGGTTACCCGGGGGGGATCAGCCCCAGCATTTT
13,TRBD2,TRBV7-9,few,TRBJ2-1,CASVGTSYNEQFF,TGTGCCAGCGTAGGGACTAGTTACAATGAGCAGTTCTTC
17,TRBD1,TRBV28,-,TRBJ2-7,CASSLPTQTGKAYEQYF,TGTGCCAGCAGTTTACCGACGCAGACAGGGAAGGCCTACGAGCAGTACTTC
14,TRBD1,TRBV12-5,many,TRBJ1-4,CASGLQGGGEKLFF,TGTGCTAGTGGTTTGCAGGGGGGAGGGGAAAAACTGTTTTTT
14,-,TRBV20-1,many,TRBJ1-5,CSATGGVGNQPQHF,TGCAGTGCTACCGGGGGGGTGGGGAATCAGCCCCAGCATTTT
15,-,TRBV20-1,-,TRBJ2-3,CSASERQGPTDTQYF,TGCAGTGCTAGTGAGCGGCAAGGGCCCACAGATACGCAGTATTTT
17,-,TRBV11-1,few,TRBJ2-1,CASSLLPPGSSYNEQFF,TGTGCCAGCAGCTTATTGCCCCCCGGGAGCTCCTACAATGAGCAGTTCTTC
14,-,TRBV30,many,TRBJ2-3,CAWSALEGINTQYF,TGTGCCTGGAGTGCCCTGGAGGGCATTAATACGCAGTATTTT
13,-,TRBV5-4,-,TRBJ1-1,CASSFDLNTEAFF,TGTGCCAGCAGCTTTGACTTGAACACTGAAGCTTTCTTT
14,TRBD1,TRBV30,few,TRBJ1-2,CAWSPGTGDYGYTF,TGTGCCTGGAGTCCCGGGACAGGGGACTATGGCTACACCTTC
14,-,TRBV30,many,TRBJ2-1,CAWSSTAPYNEQFF,TGTGCCTGGAGTTCGACAGCACCCTACAATGAGCAGTTCTTC
12,-,TRBV5-1,-,TRBJ1-2,CASSLYASGYTF,TGCGCCAGCAGCTTGTACGCCAGTGGCTACACCTTC
13,TRBD1,TRBV29-1,many,TRBJ1-1,CSAPGTGLSRAFF,TGCAGCGCTCCCGGGACAGGGCTCTCGCGGGCTTTCTTT
16,-,TRBV27,many,TRBJ2-3,CASSFSRGRGTDTQYF,TGTGCCAGCAGTTTTAGTCGGGGCAGGGGCACAGATACGCAGTATTTT
13,TRBD1,TRBV6-6,many,TRBJ1-1,CATRTGGVTEAFF,TGTGCCACCAGGACAGGGGGCGTCACTGAAGCTTTCTTT
12,-,TRBV15,many,TRBJ2-1,CATSRDLYEQFF,TGTGCCACCAGCAGAGATCTATATGAGCAGTTCTTC